This entry features one T cell receptor beta chain sequence. What antigen it recognizes has not been identified. Nothing much larger sits one base from this clone, and base qualities are not available. In the germline V gene, CDR1 corresponds to ENHRY and CDR2 to SYGVKD. Clipping removes 6 bases from V and 1 base from J, with 5 as the unmatched junction base count. The CDR3 measures 16 amino acids from cysteine to phenylalanine. Of the read, only the CDR3 DNA is kept; its 48 bases are in frame from base 1. The library was built by means of the immunoSEQ multiplex PCR assay. As for the authors' bioinformatics: A statistical classification framework was built to diagnose cytomegalovirus status from the catalog of TCR beta chain sequences. The immuneACCESS repertoire file appears here via TCRdb, limited to in-frame rearrangements. These files lack a portion of the clones; in checked studies, under half of the deficit traces to unresolved V genes, and the cause of the others is not known. V, J and clone size are taken as reported in that table, and D and trimming were inferred from the DNA itself. The sample table holds some 130,000 clones, of which approximately 94% were seen once. In total, the top ten clones hold less than 2% of the sample.

The data belong to a study of cytomegalovirus exposure and HLA in healthy donors listed by TCRdb under 2017. Background on the whole study: According to a later analysis, one platform produced both the roughly 130 validation repertoires and the roughly 650 repertoires of the first cohort. In addition to the first cohort of 666 subjects, a separate validation cohort of approximately 130 different subjects was used. To predict cytomegalovirus infection status, the study brought together high-throughput TCR immunosequencing, statistical association of individual TCRs with disease status, and machine learning. The study aimed to test whether cataloging public T cell receptors could reveal signatures of past pathogen exposure. Here is what the overall study found, with its caveats: Three of the identified cytomegalovirus-associated TCR beta chains were confirmed in vitro to be specific for cytomegalovirus antigens. The authors suggested that the approach could potentially be generalized to other disease states and immunological phenotypes. Cytomegalovirus status was reported to be diagnosed by the classifier with high specificity and sensitivity in both the original and validation cohorts. The study listed 150 to 200 TCR beta chains as associated with cytomegalovirus. In a later analysis, TCRs clustered in the first cohort were found to also tend to co-occur in the approximately 120 validation repertoires, with approximately 95% of cluster scores above 0. All 120 or so repertoires were used to score co-occurrence in the validation cohort in a later analysis, because that analysis had no HLA typing for the cohort. While some public TCRs were present in many individuals, most TCR sequences turned up only very rarely across donors.

Separate from the approximately 670-subject first cohort, the validation cohort of 90 to 150 subjects was the group to which the donors belonged. This receptor chain uses TRBV10-3 and TRBJ2-1; 11 of the junction bases match TRBD2. Sequences were obtained from PBMCs. The origin of this receptor is a man aged 18 to 29 in good health and CMV-seropositive. The nucleotide sequence is given as TGTGCCATCAGGGCGACTAGCGGGACTTCCTACAATGAGCAGTTCTTC. This translates into CAIRATSGTSYNEQFF.